This T cell receptor beta chain stems from a study of blood T cell repertoires in COVID-19 (dated by TCRdb to about 2020). With respect to the entire study: Collaborator samples came from the United States, Italy and Spain and covered acute and convalescent phases of COVID-19. Subjects who had been exposed to COVID-19, were actively infected with it, or had recovered from it provided the deeply sampled blood TCRbeta repertoires that made up the dataset. The repertoires were released in a freely available public database intended as a resource for research on the immune response to SARS-CoV-2. The material from the prospective study consisted of cDNA or gDNA derived from T cells, B-cell-depleted T cells, or PBMCs. Samples were obtained from the ongoing ImmuneRACE study (first 160 participants) and from roughly 1,300 subjects provided by 6 global collaborators. Sample metadata almost always included a de-identified subject ID, COVID-19 status, age in years and sex. Where available, HLA class I and class II types were obtained from metadata supplied by the sample provider rather than from assay-based typing. What the research found in general, with its limitations: The quantity of clinical and demographic metadata differed by source and by participant and was supplied without curation.

Details on this clone: Its antigen has not been determined. Base qualities are not provided; no much larger clone lies one nucleotide away.

In Seattle, one collaborating source enrolled patients while the infection was active and tracked those patients longitudinally over the course of disease. The collaborating institutions used their own protocols to collect whole blood in K2EDTA tubes. For TCRbeta analysis, collaborator samples were shipped as frozen whole blood, as isolated PBMCs, or as DNA extracted from either sample type. The immunoSEQ Assay, a bias-controlled multiplex PCR, was used to amplify TCRbeta CDR3 regions from genomic DNA. In the authors' own workflow: The number of nucleated cells in each sample was estimated from the amplification of reference gene primers within the assay. To quantify the absolute abundance of each unique TCRbeta CDR3 rearrangement, sequence reads were collapsed and filtered. For each sample, productive Simpson clonality was calculated as the square root of Simpson's diversity index over productive rearrangements. Entries here come from immuneACCESS through TCRdb and include only in-frame sequences with V and J called. Some clones fail to appear in such tables; in the studies checked, an unresolved V gene covers under half of the shortfall, and the cause of the remainder is unknown. That table supplies the V and J calls and clone size; D and trimming were determined from the DNA. This sample lists 200,000 to 250,000 clones; 75% to 85% were detected once. Roughly 1.2% of the sample is taken by the ten largest.

The TCR was taken from a woman aged 25 to 45 with COVID-19, enrolled during active disease. Specimen: peripheral blood.

The CDR3 reads CASSLGTDTQYF. In nucleotides, the sequence is TGTGCCAGCAGCCTCGGCACAGATACGCAGTATTTT. The sequence links TRBV7-9 to TRBJ2-3; there is no confident call for the D gene. The CDR3, cysteine through phenylalanine, is 12 amino acids long. The kept DNA is CDR3 alone, 36 bases in frame from the first base. CDR1 and CDR2 (SEHNR, FQNEAQ) derive from the germline V gene (reference sequence). V is reduced by 5 bases and J by 1 base, leaving a spacing of 4 bases between them.